Described below is a single TCR beta chain sequence and its context. Its cognate antigen is unknown. The sample belongs to a study of cytotoxic CD8 clonotypes in ibrutinib-treated CLL. As for the study in general: An average of roughly 250,000 productive templates and 94,082 productive rearrangements was obtained per sample. Study-wide results and limits: Once treatment began, public clonotypes, which were uncommon, contracted or stayed stable. Clonality increased at ibrutinib response, then returned toward baseline at progression. At baseline, clonality was higher than in age-matched healthy donors and correlated with CD8+ counts.

Libraries were prepared by immunoSEQ multiplex PCR; TCRdb keeps only in-frame clonotypes and omits some of them. The sample lists approximately 15,000 clones, roughly 68% occurring once. The J segment lost 5 bases and the V segment lost 1 base, leaving 3 bases of the junction unmatched. CDR1 and CDR2 (germline): GTSNPN, SVGIG (reference sequence). The length of the CDR3 is 14 residues. The sample consisted of PBMCs, taken before ibrutinib treatment. This TCR came from a human donor with chronic lymphocytic leukemia. The chain couples TRBV30 to TRBJ1-5; 9 bases agree with TRBD1. As DNA, the CDR3 is TGTGCCTGGAGTGCCGACAGGGGGGATCAGCCCCAGCATTTT. Residues: CAWSADRGDQPQHF.